The source of this TCR beta chain is a study of cytomegalovirus exposure and HLA in healthy donors (dated by TCRdb to about 2017). At the level of the whole study: In an earlier analysis of approximately 640 of the donors, around 290 Gb of sequence data and some 120 million unique TCR beta sequences from about 179 million T cells were reported. In an earlier analysis of 587 of the donors, high-throughput TCR beta sequencing was used to judge whether each TCR beta V gene segment behaved as functional or pseudogenic. High-throughput TCR immunosequencing, statistical association of individual TCRs with disease status, and machine learning were combined to predict cytomegalovirus infection status. In a later analysis, previously published TCR beta repertoires from 550 to 700 donors were re-analyzed and high-resolution HLA genotyping was added so that TCR occurrence patterns could be studied. Class I and class II HLA loci were covered by the typing at four-digit resolution. The later analysis used no new phenotypic data to find candidate immune exposures, relying instead on TCR beta sequences and their occurrence across donors. Donor age, sex, ethnicity and CMV serostatus were compiled together with the repertoire data. Because of strong linkage in the cohort, roughly five DR-DQ haplotypes were treated as single units for association and clustering. An early release covering roughly 600 HLA-typed donors comprised about 290 gigabases of sequencing data and roughly 86 million unique TCR sequences. The genetic ancestry cluster associated with self-reported Caucasian donors included around four fifths of the roughly 400 genotyped donors. The T cell repertoires of 666 subjects were profiled by immunosequencing and related to cytomegalovirus serostatus. Among around 400 genotyped donors of the cohort, an average of approximately 250,000 unique TCR beta nucleotide sequences were sequenced per donor, roughly 18% of them non-productive. A separate validation cohort of 100 to 150 different subjects was used in addition to the approximately 670-subject first cohort. Typing coverage differed by locus: A, B, C, DRB1 and DQB1 were typed in about 620-630 donors, DQA1 in approximately 520, DPA1 in over 600, and DPB1 in just under 490. Every repertoire in the discovery cohort had been generated on one and the same sequencing platform. In a later genetic analysis, genome-wide SNP genotypes for about three fifths of the roughly 670 donors were used, and that subset was treated as a discovery cohort. The study aimed to test whether cataloging public T cell receptors could reveal signatures of past pathogen exposure.

Libraries were prepared through the immunoSEQ multiplex PCR assay. The multiplex PCR relied on a mix of 60 forward primers for TCR Vbeta segments and 13 reverse primers for TCR Jbeta segments. A multiplex PCR assay on genomic DNA amplified the CDR3 region of rearranged TCR beta genes. Amplified TCR beta libraries were sequenced as 87-base-pair reads on the Illumina HiSeq System. Processing in the source paper ran as follows. Across the 500 to 750 repertoires, a later analysis counted roughly 84 million unique TCR beta chains, 9.5 million to 13 million of which were shared by at least two donors. A nearest-neighbor algorithm error-corrected the raw reads and collapsed the reads into unique sequences, merging closely related sequences to remove PCR and sequencing errors. To assign V, D and J gene segments, CDR3 sequences were aligned to IMGT reference sequences. For a sequence to be retained, at least a six-nucleotide match to both a V gene segment and a J gene segment was required. Rearrangements were called productive when the CDR3 lacked stop codons and stayed in frame with V and J; all others were non-productive. Following IMGT convention, CDR3 was defined as the stretch from the second conserved V-encoded cysteine up to the conserved J-encoded phenylalanine. The earlier analysis of 450 to 750 of the donors excluded any sequence lacking an unambiguous match to a single V gene segment. In an earlier analysis of some 590 of the donors, a V segment was called functional when productive rearrangements were above 56.7%, and segregating when the standard deviation between donors exceeded 5%. A statistical classification framework was developed to diagnose cytomegalovirus status using the catalog of TCR beta chain sequences. V and J gene assignment, in a later analysis, came from comparing TCR nucleotide sequences with IMGT/GENE-DB human TR gene sequences. In a later analysis, CDR3 sequences and most-parsimonious VDJ recombination scenarios were assigned using the TCRdist pipeline. In a later analysis, each TCR beta chain was defined by its CDR3 amino acid sequence together with its V-gene family, and reads lacking a unique V-gene family were excluded. A later analysis removed 550 to 700 highly shared, low-generation-probability nucleotide sequences to deal with suspected cross-contamination and a sequencing artifact. For each public chain, a later analysis derived a clonal expansion index from normalized ranks of inferred template counts within each repertoire. In a later analysis, generation probabilities were computed using a VDJ recombination model fitted to out-of-frame rearrangements, and the results were checked against IGoR. In a later analysis, hypergeometric tests were used to score TCR-TCR, TCR-HLA and TCR-CMV co-occurrence, with a repertoire-size bias correction applied to TCR pairs. In a later analysis, false discovery rates were estimated by permuting HLA or CMV assignments 20 times. In a later analysis, co-occurring TCRs were grouped using DBSCAN, with TCRdist sequence similarity added in when clustering inside HLA-allele-positive subsets. Repertoires with fewer than 30,000 or more than 120,000 public chains were left out of co-occurrence clustering, as were roughly five repertoires with anomalous nucleotide sharing. As stored in TCRdb, this immuneACCESS dataset retains in-frame rearrangements with V and J assigned. A fraction of the clones does not appear; measured against another copy, unresolved V genes explain less than half of the discrepancy, and the remainder lacks a known reason. V, J and clone size are those of that table, while D and trimming were read from the DNA. In all, the sample holds 100,000 to 150,000 clones, and about 80% of those were seen once. The ten largest clonotypes hold around 3.9% of the sample.

The cohort was made up of roughly 670 healthy bone marrow donors. All cohort members were sampled while nominally healthy, although unrecorded immune exposures were likely present. The donor was CMV seronegative and belonged to the group of several hundred seronegative cohort members. Each donor provided a peripheral blood sample, and peripheral blood mononuclear cells were used for TCR beta sequencing. The Qiagen DNeasy Blood Extraction Kit was used to extract genomic DNA from the blood cell samples. To note about this clone: No cognate antigen has been identified for it. No base quality values were provided; no much bigger clone lies one nucleotide off.

Relative to germline, V is missing 6 bases and J is missing 3 bases, with 2 bases of the junction outside any gene match. Per the germline V gene, SQVTM is the CDR1 and ANQGSEA is the CDR2. There are 12 amino acids in the CDR3, from cysteine to phenylalanine inclusive. Just CDR3 DNA is preserved here, 36 bases in frame from base 1. Paper-wide results and their limitations: In a later analysis, most CMV-associated TCR beta chains were found to appear HLA-restricted, with HLA associations seemingly driven largely by CMV exposure. Broadly in line with IMGT annotations, most TCR beta V segments showed up in productive rearrangements about 90% or about 30% of the time in an earlier analysis of approximately 600 of the donors. A later genetic analysis reported fewer N-insertions in productive TCRs among donors in an Asian-associated ancestry cluster than the roughly 670-donor mean. In a later genetic analysis, a missense DCLRE1C variant was associated with V-gene and J-gene trimming of TCR beta chains, and the association was replicated in an independent cohort. For the cohort, immune exposure information was limited to CMV serostatus. Three of the identified cytomegalovirus-associated TCR beta chains were confirmed in vitro to be specific for cytomegalovirus antigens. Some IMGT-functional V segments, including TRBV6-2 and TRBV6-3, could not be told apart with the 87-base-pair reads, so those segments were excluded. While some public TCRs were present in many individuals, most TCR sequences turned up only very rarely across donors. Strong co-occurrence of HLA alleles, especially DR and DQ, made assigning TCR associations to individual alleles difficult. Several of the top co-occurrence clusters appeared to be linked to parvovirus B19, influenza, CMV and Epstein-Barr virus, according to a later analysis. A group of highly shared sequence variants was considered likely to be a technical artifact of the sequencing pipeline. HLA typing was unavailable for some donors at each locus, so association tests used only the typed subset. The authors suggested that the approach could potentially be extended to other disease states and immunological phenotypes. In a later analysis, TCR association rates were found to vary across HLA loci, with the most associated TCRs seen for DRB1 alleles and the fewest for HLA-C alleles. In a later analysis, about 16,000 TCR beta sequences were associated with specific HLA alleles at a false discovery rate of 0.05. A further reported finding was that TCR beta sequences accurately predicted the HLA-A and HLA-B alleles for most subjects in the first cohort. The cohort was sequenced for TCR beta chains only, and without alpha or paired-chain data the features that could be detected were limited. Sequencing depth was assumed to be roughly uniform across donors in the presence/absence analyses, though that assumption may not hold. Correlated functional status among segregating V segments might reflect linkage disequilibrium, but an unknown experimental factor could not be ruled out. The classifier was reported to diagnose cytomegalovirus status with high specificity and sensitivity in both the original and validation cohorts. Seventeen rarely observed V segments, including chromosome 9 orphons, were excluded from the earlier analysis of approximately 600 of the donors because counts were too low. A later analysis found that HLA-associated TCR beta chains were more clonally expanded and had lower generation probabilities than equally common non-associated chains. In the study, roughly 160 TCR beta chains were listed as associated with cytomegalovirus.

The rearranged chain carries TRBV29-1 and TRBJ1-2; 9 bases in the middle match TRBD1. Sequencing was performed on PBMCs. The sequence derives from a middle-aged man in good health and CMV-seronegative. The bases read TGCAGCGTAAGACAGGGGGACTATGGCTACACCTTC. The translation is CSVRQGDYGYTF.